The clone carrying this TCR beta chain was seen at least ten times. The ends were cut back, 6 bases at V and 1 base at J, with 12 bases in the middle. CDR1 SEHNR and CDR2 FQNEAQ come from the germline V gene (reference sequence). The CDR3 loop spans 14 amino acids. Unsorted libraries were generated from 2 million PBMCs held at -80 degrees C. MiXCR was run by TCRdb on the 5' RACE reads, yielding one entry per CDR3 protein. The table shows about 82,000 distinct CDR3 sequences, with 2.6% occurring only once. This sample stems from a study of neurological immune-mediated disorders. The sample taken for sequencing was PBMCs. This TCR came from a woman younger than 45 with multiple sclerosis. This sequence joins TRBV7-9 and TRBJ1-1; D is unclear. As DNA, the CDR3 is TGTGCCAGCAGGCTAATCGGCGCGAACACTGAAGCTTTCTTT. Residues: CASRLIGANTEAFF.